A single sample is the source of the 2 T cell receptor beta chains below, sequenced in a study of early T cells in non-severe SARS-CoV-2 infection. TCRdb re-analysed the 5' RACE reads in MiXCR, keeping a single row per CDR3 protein. The data contain under 50,000 distinct CDR3 sequences, around 4% of them singletons. The sample comprised whole blood. Receptors originate from an adult who was a healthcare worker with PCR-confirmed SARS-CoV-2 infection or an uninfected control (not recorded which).

The sample holds a few counts of this clonotype. This sequence joins TRBV20-1 and TRBJ2-7; the match to TRBD1 covers 7 bases. Looked up from germline, CDR1 is DFQATT and CDR2 is SNEGSKA (reference sequence). This CDR3 is 11 amino acids long. V shed 5 bases, J shed 4 bases, and the junction held 2 bases outside the gene matches. The CDR3 DNA reads as TGCAGTGCTTCACAGGGGTACGAGCAGTACTTC. It specifies CSASQGYEQYF.

This clonotype has just a few counts. The chain has TRBV7-3 and TRBJ2-1; D unclear. The CDR3 is 15 residues long. Trimming removed 1 base from V and 0 bases from J, with 7 bases in between. CDR1 and CDR2 (germline): SGHTA, FQGTGA. The CDR3 region has the DNA TGTGCCAGCAGCTTAAGGTCGAGCTCCTACAATGAGCAGTTCTTC. It encodes CASSLRSSSYNEQFF.